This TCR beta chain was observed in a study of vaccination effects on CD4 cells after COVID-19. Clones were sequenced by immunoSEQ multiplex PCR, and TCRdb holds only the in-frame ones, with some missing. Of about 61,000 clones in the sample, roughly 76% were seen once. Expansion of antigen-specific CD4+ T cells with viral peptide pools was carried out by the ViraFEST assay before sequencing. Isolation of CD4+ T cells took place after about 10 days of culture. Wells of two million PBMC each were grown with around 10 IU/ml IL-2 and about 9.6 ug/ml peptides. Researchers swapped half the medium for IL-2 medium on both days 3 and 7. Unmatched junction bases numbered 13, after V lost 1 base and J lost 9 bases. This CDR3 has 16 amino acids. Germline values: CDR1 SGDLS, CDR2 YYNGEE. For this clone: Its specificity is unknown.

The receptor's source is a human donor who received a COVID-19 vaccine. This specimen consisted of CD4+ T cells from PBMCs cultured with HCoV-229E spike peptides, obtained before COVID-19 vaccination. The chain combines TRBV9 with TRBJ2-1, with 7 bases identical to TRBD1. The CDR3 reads CASSVRGQGNSIEQFF. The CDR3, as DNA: TGTGCCAGCAGCGTAAGGGGGCAGGGCAATTCTATTGAGCAGTTCTTC.